The sample holds one count of the clone carrying this TCR beta chain. Mismatch with germline at one junction end may stem from a read error. These data come from a study of blood T cell repertoires in COVID-19. On the study more broadly: The United States, Italy and Spain were the sources of the acute and convalescent COVID-19 samples.

Clones were read by immunoSEQ multiplex PCR, and TCRdb kept only the in-frame ones, dropping some. The data hold around 94,000 clones, with nearly 90% observed a single time. Germline V gene sequence: CDR1 SSHAT, CDR2 FNYEAQ (reference sequence). There are 16 residues in the CDR3. The specimen sequenced was peripheral blood. The J gene is TRBJ2-5, the V gene TRBV7-7; a possible D gene is TRBD2 (6 bases). The TCR comes from a man between 50 and 59 years old with active COVID-19. The CDR3, as DNA: TGTGCTAGCAGCCCGAGGGGACTTCCACGGGAGGAGACCCAGTACTTC. As protein: CASSPRGLPREETQYF.